One and the same sample provided the 27 T cell receptor beta chains below, sequenced in a study of cytomegalovirus exposure and HLA in healthy donors (dated by TCRdb to 2016 to 2017). The protocol used for the library was the immunoSEQ multiplex PCR assay. For the multiplex PCR, a mixture combining 60 forward primers for TCR Vbeta segments and 13 reverse primers for TCR Jbeta segments was used. TCRdb mirrors the immuneACCESS table, restricted to in-frame sequences. Some clones are absent from its copies; in checked studies, under half trace to an unresolved V gene, and the reason for the others is unknown. The sample has about 59,000 clones on record, 65% to 75% of them singletons. The biggest ten clones account for 6.8% of the sample. Sequenced sample: PBMCs. The receptors originated from a man aged 25 to 40 in good health and CMV-seropositive.

Relative to its sample, this clone is medium-sized. The CDR3: CASSDSQNTEAFF. In DNA form, the CDR3 reads TGTGCCAGCAGTGACTCACAGAACACTGAAGCTTTCTTT. This rearrangement joins TRBV6-4 to TRBJ1-1, with D hard to call. The CDR3 runs 13 residues. Germline V gene sequence: CDR1 MRHNA, CDR2 SNTAGT. Trimming took off 0 bases at V and 1 base at J, with 3 bases between the two ends.

CDR3 in amino acids: CASSLSTDSYEQYF. In nucleotides, the CDR3 is TGTGCCAGCAGCCTCTCGACAGATTCCTACGAGCAGTACTTC. This chain connects TRBV5-4 to TRBJ2-7, with TRBD1 as a possible D gene (5 bases). Trimming took off 4 bases at V and 1 base at J, with 12 bases between the two ends. The CDR3 runs 14 residues. The germline V gene encodes CDR1 SGHNT and CDR2 YYREEE (reference sequence).

CDR3 bases: TGTGCCAGCTCACCAGGAGCGGCTTCAACTAATGAAAAACTGTTTTTT. Residues: CASSPGAASTNEKLFF. This chain links TRBV18 with TRBJ1-4; D call uncertain. The germline CDR1 and CDR2 sequences are KGHSH and LQKENI. Trimming left V 2 bases short and J 0 bases short, with 10 bases between. The CDR3 is made up of 16 amino acids.

The rearrangement links TRBV6-1 to TRBJ1-2; a weak D match, TRBD1 (6 bases). Germline V gives CDR1 MNHNS, CDR2 SASEGT. CDR3 size: 13 residues. With 8 bases removed from V and 4 bases from J, the gap between germline ends came to 14 bases. The CDR3 loop is CASRREGGYGYTF. Written as DNA, the CDR3 is TGTGCCAGCCGCAGAGAAGGGGGCTATGGCTACACCTTC.

This chain links TRBV9 with TRBJ2-1; 7 bases fit TRBD1. V dropped 3 bases and J dropped 10; count of bases not matched to a gene: 10. CDR3 length: 14 amino acids. Germline CDR1 SGDLS, CDR2 YYNGEE. This chain's CDR3 is CASSADRVRGEQFF. The CDR3 DNA sequence: TGTGCCAGCAGCGCCGACAGGGTTCGAGGCGAGCAGTTCTTC.

This chain connects TRBV15 to TRBJ1-5, with TRBD1 identical over 12 bases. V was clipped by 5 bases and J by 3 bases; unmatched bases: 14. Germline CDR1 and CDR2: LNHNV and YYDKDF (reference sequence). The CDR3 loop spans 19 amino acids. The chain's CDR3 is CATSSRGQGANPHNQPQHF. The CDR3, as DNA: TGTGCCACCAGCTCCCGGGGACAGGGGGCTAACCCCCACAATCAGCCCCAGCATTTT.

This chain joins TRBV6-5 and TRBJ2-5; 11 bases agree with TRBD1. The closer fit of TRBJ2-7 to the DNA end suggests the J call may be wrong. There are 15 residues in the CDR3. Per germline, CDR1 MNHEY and CDR2 SVGAGI. The CDR3 nucleotides read TGTGCCAGCAGTTATCGGACAGGGGGCTCTTACGAGCAGTACTTC. It is translated as CASSYRTGGSYEQYF.

The J gene is TRBJ2-5, the V gene TRBV20-1; no definite D call. V lost 5 bases and J 4 bases, leaving 8 bases between the germline ends. The V gene's germline CDR1 is DFQATT and CDR2 SNEGSKA (reference sequence). CDR3 length: 11 amino acids. CDR3 sequence: CSAGPGETQYF. Written as DNA, the CDR3 is TGCAGTGCTGGCCCGGGAGAGACCCAGTACTTC.

The chain has TRBV4-1 and TRBJ2-5; 10 bases align to TRBD1. Germline lookup yields CDR1 MGHRA and CDR2 YSYEKL. With V trimmed by 1 base and J by 3 bases, 8 bases remained unmatched. The CDR3 runs 17 residues. CDR3 bases: TGCGCCAGCAGCCAAGCGGGACAGGGGTTTTTCGAAGAGACCCAGTACTTC. It yields the protein CASSQAGQGFFEETQYF.

As DNA, the CDR3 is TGCGCCAGCAGCCAAGGCGGGAATCCTAACTATGGCTACACCTTC. Its translation: CASSQGGNPNYGYTF. V gene TRBV4-3 combines with J gene TRBJ1-2; no definite D call. Per germline, CDR1 LGHNA and CDR2 YSLEER. The V end lost 1 base, the J end lost 0 bases, and 9 bases lay between the germline ends. The CDR3 is 15 amino acids.

This chain joins TRBV10-2 and TRBJ2-7, with D uncertain. The CDR3 is made up of 13 amino acids. The germline V and J ends were trimmed by 3 bases and 0 bases, with 6 bases remaining between them. CDR1 is WSHSY, CDR2 SAAADI, per germline. CDR3 nucleotides: TGCGCCAGCAGTGAATCAGTCTCCTACGAGCAGTACTTC. This sequence encodes CASSESVSYEQYF.

This chain uses TRBV6-5 with TRBJ2-1; 8 positions match TRBD2. The CDR3 totals 14 residues. Germline lookup yields CDR1 MNHEY and CDR2 SVGAGI. J was trimmed by 4 bases and V by 6 bases; bases with no gene match: 5. The CDR3 reads CASSFSGAYNEQFF. The CDR3 nucleotides are TGTGCCAGCAGCTTTAGCGGGGCTTACAATGAGCAGTTCTTC.

This clone has just one count. The chain links TRBV19 to TRBJ1-6, with D hard to call. The V and J ends lost 7 bases and 7 bases respectively, with 17 bases between them. CDR3 length equals 15 residues. The germline gives CDR1 LNHDA, CDR2 SQIVND (reference sequence). The CDR3 protein is CASTKAASGNSPLHF. CDR3 DNA: TGTGCCAGTACCAAGGCGGCATCCGGGAATTCACCCCTCCACTTT.

The rearrangement joins TRBV27 to TRBJ2-3; possible D gene TRBD1, 6 bases. Germline V gene data show CDR1 as MNHEY and CDR2 as SMNVEV (reference sequence). The V gene lost 6 bases and the J gene lost 5 bases, with 15 bases spanning the gap. CDR3 size: 14 residues. The CDR3 loop is CASSRTGSGDTQYF. In nucleotides, the CDR3 is TGTGCCAGCAGCCGCACAGGGTCCGGAGATACGCAGTATTTT.

CDR3 DNA sequence: TGTGCCAGCAGCTTAACGCACGGGGTTGATGAAGCTTTCTTT. It encodes CASSLTHGVDEAFF. The rearrangement uses TRBV7-3 and TRBJ1-1; D remains ambiguous. Trimming took 0 bases from V and 7 from J, leaving 12 bases between them. Germline V gene lookup returns CDR1 SGHTA and CDR2 FQGTGA. This CDR3 contains 14 residues.

The gene calls are TRBV19 and TRBJ1-2; 7 bases agree with TRBD1. This CDR3 spans 15 amino acids. Germline trimming cut 5 bases from V and 6 bases from J; bases unmatched to any gene: 12. CDR1 and CDR2 from the germline V gene are LNHDA and SQIVND (reference sequence). CDR3 sequence (DNA): TGTGCCAGTAGTCCCCGGGCAGGGGGGATGGATGGCTACACCTTC. Its protein product is CASSPRAGGMDGYTF.

The rearrangement links TRBV27 to TRBJ1-2; 10 positions match TRBD1. V shed 6 bases, J shed 8 bases, and the junction held 12 bases outside the gene matches. The V gene's germline CDR1 is MNHEY and CDR2 SMNVEV (reference sequence). The CDR3 consists of 15 residues. CDR3 in amino acids: CASRSTTGGTEGYTF. The CDR3 nucleotides read TGTGCCAGCAGATCCACGACAGGGGGCACCGAAGGCTACACCTTC.

This chain uses TRBV7-2 with TRBJ1-1; D perhaps matches TRBD1 (6 bases). CDR1 is SGHTA, CDR2 FQGNSA, per germline. The CDR3 has 15 amino acids. Trimming removed 4 bases at V and 1 base at J, with 13 bases between. CDR3 sequence: CASSSGGRGNTEAFF. CDR3 DNA sequence: TGTGCCAGCAGCTCCGGGGGGCGGGGGAACACTGAAGCTTTCTTT.

V gene TRBV19 combines with J gene TRBJ2-7; the D gene is possibly TRBD2 (5 bases). In germline, CDR1 is LNHDA, CDR2 SQIVND (reference sequence). This CDR3 contains 14 residues. V was pared by 2 bases and J by 4 bases, with 12 bases between. This CDR3 is CASSIRGRGYEQYF. DNA of the CDR3: TGTGCCAGTAGTATACGAGGGAGAGGATACGAGCAGTACTTC.

This clone was observed a few times. The chain combines TRBV19 with TRBJ1-5; D not resolved. CDR3 length: 16 amino acids. The ends were cut back, 0 bases at V and 2 bases at J, with 11 bases in the middle. Germline values: CDR1 LNHDA, CDR2 SQIVND (reference sequence). The CDR3: CASSIDEGRRNQPQHF. For the CDR3, the DNA is TGTGCCAGTAGTATAGACGAGGGTAGGCGCAATCAGCCCCAGCATTTT.

This chain uses TRBV7-9 with TRBJ2-7; possible D gene TRBD2, 5 bases. CDR3 size: 12 residues. Looked up from germline, CDR1 is SEHNR and CDR2 is FQNEAQ (reference sequence). Trimming removed 7 bases from V and 6 bases from J, with 13 bases in between. CDR3 nucleotides: TGTGCCAGCACCCCCGGGGAATGCGAGCAGTACTTC. Translated, it gives CASTPGECEQYF. Variable domain in full (rest from reference TRBV7-9 and TRBJ2-7): DTGVSQNPRHKITKRGQNVTFRCDPISEHNRLYWYRQTLGQGPEFLTYFQNEAQLEKSRLLSDRFSAERPKGSFSTLEIQRTEQGDSAMYLCASTPGECEQYFGPGTRLTVT.

J is TRBJ1-2 and V is TRBV6-5, with D hard to call. Looked up from germline, CDR1 is MNHEY and CDR2 is SVGAGI. The CDR3 consists of 15 residues. Deletions cut 6 bases from V and 1 base from J, with 15 bases between. CDR3 in amino acids: CASSIEGTSNYGYTF. The DNA of the CDR3 is TGTGCCAGCAGCATCGAGGGTACCAGTAACTATGGCTACACCTTC.

The rearrangement uses TRBV2 and TRBJ1-4, with TRBD1 as a possible D gene (5 bases). CDR1 is SNHLY and CDR2 is FYNNEI in the germline V gene. The CDR3 totals 12 residues. V was clipped by 11 bases and J by 5 bases, with 12 bases between them. The chain's CDR3 is CASGRENEKLFF. CDR3 nucleotide sequence: TGTGCCTCAGGGAGGGAGAATGAAAAACTGTTTTTT.

The chain uses TRBV29-1 and TRBJ1-2; a weak D match, TRBD1 (5 bases). Germline CDR1 reads SQVTM; CDR2 reads ANQGSEA. Trimming pared 0 bases from V and 0 bases from J, leaving 14 bases between. The CDR3 has 16 residues. This chain's CDR3 is CSVEEGGGATNYGYTF. The CDR3 DNA reads as TGCAGCGTTGAAGAGGGTGGAGGGGCGACTAACTATGGCTACACCTTC.

The chain has TRBV5-1 and TRBJ2-2; 7 nucleotides match TRBD1. V shed 4 bases and J 1 base; nucleotides not matched to a gene: 4. Germline V lookup: CDR1 SGHRS, CDR2 YFSETQ. CDR3 length equals 15 residues. In DNA, the CDR3 is TGCGCCAGCAGCCCCCGGACAGGGAACACCGGGGAGCTGTTTTTT. Translated: CASSPRTGNTGELFF.

V gene TRBV2 combines with J gene TRBJ2-7; TRBD2 matches at 13 bases. CDR1 and CDR2 (germline): SNHLY, FYNNEI. J was trimmed by 4 bases and V by 6 bases; bases with no gene match: 3. The CDR3 covers 14 residues. The CDR3 reads CASRETSGGYEQYF. The DNA for the CDR3 is TGTGCCAGCAGGGAGACTAGCGGGGGGTACGAGCAGTACTTC. The full variable domain, its missing parts supplied by reference TRBV2 and TRBJ2-7, is EPEVTQTPSHQVTQMGQEVILRCVPISNHLYFYWYRQILGQKVEFLVSFYNNEISEKSEIFDDQFSVERPDGSNFTLKIRSTKLEDSAMYFCASRETSGGYEQYFGPGTRLTVT.

The J gene is TRBJ1-5, the V gene TRBV19; no clear D. The CDR3 sequence is 12 residues long. Trimming left V 3 bases short and J 6 bases short, with 6 bases between. Germline V CDR1 and CDR2: LNHDA, SQIVND (reference sequence). In nucleotides, the CDR3 is TGTGCCAGTAGTATCGCGAGTCAGCCCCAGCATTTT. This codes for CASSIASQPQHF.